Shown below are 9 T cell receptor beta chains from a single sample sequenced in a study of control samples from healthy donors and cancer patients. Clones were sequenced by immunoSEQ multiplex PCR, and TCRdb holds only the in-frame ones, with some missing. The top ten clones hold 6.2% of a sample with 70,000 or so clones, approximately 94% of them seen once. The specimen was blood. Source of these receptors: a middle-aged woman in good health.

This chain connects TRBV19 to TRBJ2-4, with D possibly being TRBD1 or TRBD2 (5 bases each). This CDR3 region has 14 residues. The V gene lost 4 bases and the J gene lost 8 bases, with 15 bases spanning the gap. CDR1 and CDR2 from the germline V gene are LNHDA and SQIVND (reference sequence). DNA for the CDR3: TGTGCCAGTAGTAAATGGGACGAGGAAGACATTCAGTACTTC. It encodes CASSKWDEEDIQYF.

The V call is TRBV6-5, the J call TRBJ2-7; 8 nucleotides align to TRBD1. This CDR3 has 13 amino acids. Germline V gene lookup returns CDR1 MNHEY and CDR2 SVGAGI. After removal of 6 bases from V and 2 bases from J, the junction contained 3 bases not matched to a gene. CDR3 in amino acids: CASREGQAYEQYF. The CDR3 DNA is TGTGCCAGCAGAGAGGGACAGGCCTACGAGCAGTACTTC.

The rearrangement links TRBV19 to TRBJ1-5; D ambiguous. Germline V lookup: CDR1 LNHDA, CDR2 SQIVND (reference sequence). CDR3 length: 12 amino acids. With 7 bases removed from V and 4 bases from J, the gap between germline ends came to 8 bases. The CDR3 reads CASKGGNQPQHF. The CDR3 region has the DNA TGTGCCAGTAAGGGCGGAAATCAGCCCCAGCATTTT.

This rearrangement joins TRBV2 to TRBJ1-2; D gene unclear. CDR3 length equals 12 residues. Trimming shortened V by 6 bases and J by 8 bases, and 13 bases separated the two germline ends. Germline V gene lookup returns CDR1 SNHLY and CDR2 FYNNEI. The CDR3: CASRADEGGYTF. CDR3 bases: TGTGCCAGCAGGGCAGACGAGGGAGGCTACACCTTC.

The J gene is TRBJ1-4, the V gene TRBV9; D uncertain. V lost 1 base to trimming and J lost 8 bases, with 9 bases between them. Germline-derived CDR1 and CDR2 are SGDLS and YYNGEE. CDR3 length: 13 amino acids. CDR3 nucleotide sequence: TGTGCCAGCAGCGTATCACCGGAGGAAAAACTGTTTTTT. This translates into CASSVSPEEKLFF.

The chain joins TRBV6-5 to TRBJ2-2; no firm D call. The CDR3 sequence is 15 residues long. The germline CDR1 and CDR2 sequences are MNHEY and SVGAGI. V shed 7 bases and J shed 7 bases, with 19 bases lying between them. DNA of the CDR3: TGTGCCAGCAACCTCTGGATTAGTTTCAACGGGGAGCTGTTTTTT. It yields the protein CASNLWISFNGELFF.

This chain connects TRBV10-3 to TRBJ1-1, with D possibly TRBD1 on 6 matching bases. Germline V gene data show CDR1 as ENHRY and CDR2 as SYGVKD. Trimming shortened V by 0 bases and J by 1 base, and 9 bases separated the two germline ends. CDR3 length equals 15 residues. For the CDR3, the DNA is TGTGCCATCAGTGAGTCGACGACAGGGAACACTGAAGCTTTCTTT. It specifies CAISESTTGNTEAFF.

The chain links TRBV28 to TRBJ1-2; 10 bases agree with TRBD1. Trimming took 4 bases from V and 11 from J; bases not matched to a gene: 4. Germline CDR1 reads MDHEN; CDR2 reads SYDVKM. This CDR3 region has 12 residues. CDR3: CASSSDRGRYTF. CDR3 coding DNA: TGTGCCAGCAGTTCGGACAGGGGGAGGTACACCTTC.

The genes are TRBV6-6 and TRBJ1-5; D unclear. V was trimmed by 5 bases and J by 0 bases, leaving 11 bases between them. CDR1 and CDR2 from the germline V gene are MNHNY and SVGAGI (reference sequence). This CDR3 region has 15 residues. The CDR3, as DNA: TGTGCCAGCAGTCCCGTAGTGGGTAGCAATCAGCCCCAGCATTTT. Its translation is CASSPVVGSNQPQHF.